The sequence of this T cell receptor beta chain was determined in a study of PD-1 blockade in classical Hodgkin lymphoma. Study observations and caveats: A reduction in baseline TCR diversity was reportedly seen in newly diagnosed patients relative to healthy donors. Complete responders matched newly diagnosed patients in baseline diversity. Nothing has yet pinned down what causes the repertoire differences, possibly disease activity or prior therapy.

Measured with immunoSEQ multiplex PCR; TCRdb has only the in-frame clones, and not every one. The sample has around 53,000 clones, around 74% seen once. Remarks on this clone: Its antigen is unknown.

Time point: cycle 4 day 1 (C4D1), after less than 7 weeks of nivolumab. No patient escaped relapse after autologous stem cell transplantation, and brentuximab vedotin exposure varied. Progressive disease, partial response or complete response was each patient's best response. The receptor was isolated from a human donor with classical Hodgkin lymphoma. The sample in question was peripheral blood mononuclear cells (PBMCs), obtained before the fourth cycle of nivolumab.

The CDR3 sequence: CASNIQGSGQPQHF. The CDR3 DNA sequence: TGTGCCAGCAATATACAGGGTAGTGGTCAGCCCCAGCATTTT. The rearrangement joins TRBV27 to TRBJ1-5, with D possibly matching TRBD1 (6 bases). Trimming removed 7 bases from V and 6 bases from J, with 16 bases in between. Germline CDR1 and CDR2: MNHEY and SMNVEV (reference sequence). The CDR3 contains 14 residues.